This record looks at one TCR beta chain sequence and its context. What it binds is unknown. V was pared by 4 bases and J by 4 bases, with 10 bases of the junction left unmatched. The germline CDR1 and CDR2 sequences are MNHGY and SVAAGI. The CDR3 has 15 residues. This sample was included in a study of cytomegalovirus exposure and HLA in healthy donors. Study-wide points: It was shown in a later analysis that HLA-associated TCR beta chains were more clonally expanded than other, equally common chains. Overall, some 160 TCR beta chains were annotated as cytomegalovirus-associated.

Use of 60 Vbeta and 13 Jbeta primers characterized the PCR. Sequencing was performed with immunoSEQ multiplex PCR; in TCRdb, only in-frame clones are kept and a portion is missing. The sample contains fewer than 150,000 clones, about 78% of which appear only once. The sequenced material came from PBMCs. The source is a woman aged 40 to 50 in good health and CMV-seropositive. The J gene is TRBJ2-7, the V gene TRBV6-9, with 7 nucleotides matching TRBD2. The DNA for the CDR3 is TGTGCCAGCAGTTGGGGACTAAGGGCTCGTTACGAGCAGTACTTC. Its translation is CASSWGLRARYEQYF.